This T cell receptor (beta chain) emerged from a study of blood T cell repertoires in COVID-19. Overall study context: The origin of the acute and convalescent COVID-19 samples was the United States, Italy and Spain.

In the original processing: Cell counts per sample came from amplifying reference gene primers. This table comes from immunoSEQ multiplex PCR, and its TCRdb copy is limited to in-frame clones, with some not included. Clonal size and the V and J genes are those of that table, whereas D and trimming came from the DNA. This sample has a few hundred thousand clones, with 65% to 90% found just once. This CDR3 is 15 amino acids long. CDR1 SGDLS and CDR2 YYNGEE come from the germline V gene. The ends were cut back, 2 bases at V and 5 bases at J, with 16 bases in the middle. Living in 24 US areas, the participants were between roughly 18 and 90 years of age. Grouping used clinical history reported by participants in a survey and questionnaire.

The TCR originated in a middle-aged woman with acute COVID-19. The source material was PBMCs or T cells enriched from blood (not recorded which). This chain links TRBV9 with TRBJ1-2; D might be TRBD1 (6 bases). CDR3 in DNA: TGTGCCAGCAGCGTGGCACCGGGACAATCTTATGGCTACACCTTC. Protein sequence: CASSVAPGQSYGYTF.